This TCR beta chain emerged from a study of OX40 agonist ivuxolimab in advanced cancers. Study-level background: Cancers in dose escalation were hepatocellular, melanoma, renal cell and head and neck. Prior anti-PD-1, anti-PD-L1 or anti-CTLA-4 therapy did not bar entry, and more than 35% had some.

This clone was detected only once. Germline V CDR1 and CDR2: SGDLS, YYNGEE. This CDR3 region has 14 residues. V was pared by 4 bases and J by 4 bases, with 5 bases of the junction left unmatched. The repertoire was sequenced with immunoSEQ multiplex PCR; TCRdb's copy has only in-frame clones and lacks some. The data contain roughly 65,000 clones, 80% to 85% of them singletons. Sequences were derived from CD4+ or CD8+ T cells sorted from blood, sampled in a trial of the OX40 agonist ivuxolimab. This TCR was sampled from an adult with an advanced solid tumor such as melanoma, head and neck, liver or kidney cancer. The J gene is TRBJ2-5, the V gene TRBV9; 9 bases are shared with TRBD1. CDR3 DNA sequence: TGTGCCAGCAGCTATTCGGACAGGGGAGAGACCCAGTACTTC. It encodes CASSYSDRGETQYF.